These 27 T cell receptor beta chains were all obtained from the same sample, sequenced in a study of cytomegalovirus exposure and HLA in healthy donors. The PCR employed 60 Vbeta primers together with 13 Jbeta primers. Profiled with immunoSEQ multiplex PCR; TCRdb holds only in-frame clones, not every one. The sample contains tens of thousands of clones, around two thirds of which appear only once. The sample comprised PBMCs. The receptors here all came from a woman in her twenties or thirties in good health and CMV-seronegative.

CDR3 amino acids: CASSVTGDYNEQFF. As DNA, the CDR3 is TGTGCCAGTAGTGTGACAGGAGACTACAATGAGCAGTTCTTC. V gene TRBV19 combines with J gene TRBJ2-1; weak D call: TRBD1 (6 bases). This CDR3 spans 14 amino acids. Germline V gives CDR1 LNHDA, CDR2 SQIVND (reference sequence). The V and J ends lost 5 bases and 3 bases respectively, with 11 bases between them.

This chain uses TRBV2 with TRBJ1-2; no firm D call. The CDR3 is 13 residues long. Looked up from germline, CDR1 is SNHLY and CDR2 is FYNNEI. The V end was cut by 3 bases, the J end by 8 bases, with 13 bases between. CDR3 nucleotide sequence: TGTGCCAGCAGTGATTTCGGTCGAGGCGGCTACACCTTC. This encodes CASSDFGRGGYTF.

The gene calls are TRBV4-1 and TRBJ1-5; D unclear. Germline V CDR1 and CDR2: MGHRA, YSYEKL. This CDR3 has 15 amino acids. Trimming cost V 0 bases and J 9 bases, with 15 bases left between them. CDR3 DNA sequence: TGCGCCAGCAGCCAAGACCGTAATGCCTATTGGCCCCAGCATTTT. This gives the protein CASSQDRNAYWPQHF.

The chain recombines TRBV18 with TRBJ1-3, with D unresolved. V was cut by 1 base and J by 0 bases, with 10 bases left in between. Germline loops: CDR1 KGHSH, CDR2 LQKENI. The CDR3 sequence is 16 residues long. CDR3: CASSPLAGHSGNTIYF. The CDR3 DNA follows: TGTGCCAGCTCACCACTCGCAGGCCACTCTGGAAACACCATATATTTT.

The V and J genes are TRBV27 and TRBJ1-5; no reliable D call. Germline CDR1 is MNHEY and CDR2 is SMNVEV (reference sequence). V was trimmed by 3 bases and J by 9 bases, leaving 12 bases between them. The CDR3 consists of 13 residues. CDR3 loop: CASSFQVEGPQHF. CDR3 nucleotides: TGTGCCAGCAGTTTCCAGGTGGAGGGGCCCCAGCATTTT.

The V call is TRBV29-1, the J call TRBJ1-1, with a weak D call TRBD1 (5 bases). V lost 7 bases and J 5 bases, leaving 17 bases between the germline ends. CDR1 and CDR2 from the germline V gene are SQVTM and ANQGSEA. The CDR3 runs to 13 residues. CDR3 loop: CSAIMGGNTEAFF. The CDR3 DNA reads as TGCAGCGCTATTATGGGGGGAAATACTGAAGCTTTCTTT. The full variable domain, with the rest looked up from reference TRBV29-1 and TRBJ1-1, is SAVISQKPSRDICQRGTSLTIQCQVDSQVTMMFWYRQQPGQSLTLIATANQGSEATYESGFVIDKFPISRPNLTFSTLTVSNMSPEDSSIYLCSAIMGGNTEAFFGQGTRLTVV.

The rearrangement joins TRBV7-8 to TRBJ1-6, with 7 nucleotides matching TRBD1. The V segment lost 5 bases and the J segment 0 bases; nucleotides outside the gene matches: 7. The CDR3 runs 17 residues. CDR1 is SGHVS and CDR2 is FQNEAQ in the germline V gene. This CDR3 reads CASSPGGYSSYNSPLHF. In DNA, the CDR3 is TGTGCCAGCAGCCCAGGGGGTTACAGCTCCTATAATTCACCCCTCCACTTT. The entire variable domain, with the rest obtained from reference TRBV7-8 and TRBJ1-6, is as follows: GAGVSQSPRYKVAKRGQDVALRCDPISGHVSLFWYQQALGQGPEFLTYFQNEAQLDKSGLPSDRFFAERPEGSVSTLKIQRTQQEDSAVYLCASSPGGYSSYNSPLHFGNGTRLTVT.

This chain joins TRBV30 and TRBJ1-2, with D tentatively TRBD1 (5 bases). This CDR3 has 13 amino acids. Between the trimmed V and J ends, which lost 2 bases and 9 bases, there was a span of 16 bases. From germline, CDR1 is GTSNPN and CDR2 SVGIG (reference sequence). CDR3 residues: CAWSFTGPYRYTF. CDR3 bases: TGTGCCTGGAGTTTTACAGGACCCTACCGCTACACCTTC.

The chain joins TRBV30 to TRBJ1-2, with a possible D match to TRBD1 (6 bases). Germline lookup yields CDR1 GTSNPN and CDR2 SVGIG (reference sequence). The V end was cut by 2 bases, the J end by 5 bases, with 18 bases between. The CDR3 is 15 amino acids. For the CDR3, the DNA is TGTGCCTGGAGTAAGTTTCGGGACACCGTGTATGGCTACACCTTC. Residues: CAWSKFRDTVYGYTF.

A few counts support this clone. The V and J genes are TRBV6-4 and TRBJ2-1; D gene ambiguous. This CDR3 is 14 amino acids long. CDR1 and CDR2 (germline): MRHNA, SNTAGT. Trimming removed 2 bases from V and 6 bases from J, with 11 bases in between. The CDR3 coding sequence is TGTGCCAGCAGTGACGCTAGTGATCCCAATGAGCAGTTCTTC. Residues: CASSDASDPNEQFF.

This clone showed up just once. The chain joins TRBV6-5 to TRBJ2-7, with 7 nucleotides matching TRBD2. CDR3 size: 16 residues. V shed 0 bases, J shed 2 bases, and the junction held 7 bases outside the gene matches. Germline V gene sequence: CDR1 MNHEY, CDR2 SVGAGI. The CDR3 here is CASSYSISGSAYEQYF. CDR3 nucleotides: TGTGCCAGCAGTTACTCGATTAGCGGGTCCGCCTACGAGCAGTACTTC.

The chain uses TRBV4-2 and TRBJ2-1; 7 nucleotides line up with TRBD2. The CDR3 totals 15 residues. CDR1 LGHNA and CDR2 YNFKEQ come from the germline V gene. After removal of 0 bases from V and 7 bases from J, the junction contained 6 bases not matched to a gene. CDR3 sequence reads: CASSQDPTSRNEQFF. DNA of the CDR3: TGTGCCAGCAGCCAAGACCCGACTAGCCGGAATGAGCAGTTCTTC.

The V call is TRBV5-1, the J call TRBJ1-2; D may be TRBD1 (6 bases). CDR3 size: 14 residues. Germline V gene data show CDR1 as SGHRS and CDR2 as YFSETQ. Trimming pared 4 bases from V and 0 bases from J, leaving 10 bases between. The CDR3 DNA follows: TGCGCCAGCAGCCCTCGGACAGCTAACTATGGCTACACCTTC. This codes for CASSPRTANYGYTF.

This clone occurred a few times. The chain recombines TRBV4-2 with TRBJ1-3, with 11 bases matching TRBD1. Germline-derived CDR1 and CDR2 are LGHNA and YNFKEQ. After removal of 2 bases from V and 1 base from J, the junction contained 13 bases not matched to a gene. The CDR3 sequence is 20 residues long. CDR3 region: CASSQLFGQGASGSGNTIYF. The CDR3 region has the DNA TGTGCCAGCAGCCAATTGTTTGGACAGGGGGCGTCCGGGTCTGGAAACACCATATATTTT.

The CDR3 loop reads CAWSVLDTRYEQYF. In DNA, the CDR3 is TGTGCCTGGAGTGTACTGGACACGCGATACGAGCAGTACTTC. The V gene is TRBV30, the J gene TRBJ2-7; tentative D call: TRBD1 (5 bases). This CDR3 spans 14 amino acids. Germline V gives CDR1 GTSNPN, CDR2 SVGIG (reference sequence). Trimming pared 0 bases from V and 4 bases from J, leaving 13 bases between. Supplemented by reference TRBV30 and TRBJ2-7, the full variable domain reads SQTIHQWPATLVQPVGSPLSLECTVEGTSNPNLYWYRQAAGRGLQLLFYSVGIGQISSEVPQNLSASRPQDRQFILSSKKLLLSDSGFYLCAWSVLDTRYEQYFGPGTRLTVT.

The gene calls are TRBV4-2 and TRBJ1-3, with no clear D. V lost 4 bases and J lost 4, with 14 bases in between. The length of the CDR3 is 15 residues. Germline V lookup: CDR1 LGHNA, CDR2 YNFKEQ. In nucleotides, the CDR3 is TGTGCCAGCAGCCCGGTTGATTCGTACGGAAACACCATATATTTT. Residues: CASSPVDSYGNTIYF.

V and J are TRBV4-2 and TRBJ1-6; maybe TRBD1 (5 bases). Trimming took 2 bases from V and 10 from J, leaving 12 bases between them. Germline V gives CDR1 LGHNA, CDR2 YNFKEQ. The CDR3 has 14 residues. Here the CDR3 reads CASSQSGGRSPLHF. The CDR3 nucleotides are TGTGCCAGCAGCCAATCTGGGGGGAGGTCACCCCTCCACTTT.

This sequence joins TRBV7-6 and TRBJ2-1; D gene unclear. Deletions cut 5 bases from V and 10 bases from J, with 15 bases between. CDR3 length: 13 amino acids. The germline CDR1 and CDR2 sequences are SGHVS and FNYEAQ. CDR3 sequence reads: CASSPRRMSEQFF. The DNA for the CDR3 is TGTGCCAGCAGCCCCCGGCGGATGAGCGAGCAGTTCTTC.

The chain uses TRBV5-6 and TRBJ2-2, with D hard to call. The germline V gene has CDR1 SGHDT and CDR2 YYEEEE. Trimming took off 0 bases at V and 6 bases at J, with 6 bases between the two ends. The length of the CDR3 is 13 residues. Written as DNA, the CDR3 is TGTGCCAGCAGCTTGGTTTTATCCGGGGAGCTGTTTTTT. Translated, it gives CASSLVLSGELFF. The variable domain in full, completed from reference TRBV5-6 and TRBJ2-2, reads DAGVTQSPTHLIKTRGQQVTLRCSPKSGHDTVSWYQQALGQGPQFIFQYYEEEERQRGNFPDRFSGHQFPNYSSELNVNALLLGDSALYLCASSLVLSGELFFGEGSRLTVL.

The rearrangement joins TRBV29-1 to TRBJ1-5; 7 bases match TRBD1. The CDR3 runs to 12 residues. V shed 3 bases and J 6 bases; nucleotides not matched to a gene: 2. Germline CDR1 is SQVTM and CDR2 is ANQGSEA. The CDR3 DNA sequence: TGCAGCGTTGACAGGGGGAGTCAGCCCCAGCATTTT. It yields the protein CSVDRGSQPQHF.

V is TRBV5-1 and J is TRBJ1-5; D uncertain. Germline V gene data show CDR1 as SGHRS and CDR2 as YFSETQ. The CDR3 consists of 14 residues. V was shortened by 0 bases and J by 0 bases, with 4 bases between the two germline ends. CDR3 DNA: TGCGCCAGCAGCTTGGACGGTAGCAATCAGCCCCAGCATTTT. This gives the protein CASSLDGSNQPQHF.

This clone has just a few counts. The V call is TRBV5-4, the J call TRBJ2-3, with D uncertain. Germline V gene data show CDR1 as SGHNT and CDR2 as YYREEE (reference sequence). CDR3 length: 15 amino acids. Trimming took 0 bases from V and 1 from J, leaving 9 bases between them. As DNA, the CDR3 is TGTGCCAGCAGCTTGGCCCGCGAGGGCACAGATACGCAGTATTTT. This gives the protein CASSLAREGTDTQYF.

This clone counts as medium-sized. The V gene is TRBV30, the J gene TRBJ1-2, with 11 positions matching TRBD1. V lost 2 bases and J lost 2; bases outside the gene matches: 4. Germline CDR1 GTSNPN, CDR2 SVGIG (reference sequence). This CDR3 region has 15 residues. CDR3: CAWSRGTGGNYGYTF. As DNA, the CDR3 is TGTGCCTGGAGTCGAGGGACAGGGGGAAACTATGGCTACACCTTC.

CDR3 sequence: CAWGTSSDTQYF. For the CDR3, the DNA is TGTGCCTGGGGGACTAGCTCAGATACGCAGTATTTT. The chain is built from TRBV30 and TRBJ2-3, with 9 bases fitting TRBD2. The J segment lost 4 bases and the V segment lost 5 bases, leaving 1 base of the junction unmatched. This CDR3 has 12 residues. The germline V gene encodes CDR1 GTSNPN and CDR2 SVGIG (reference sequence).

This chain joins TRBV30 and TRBJ2-3; weak D call: TRBD2 (6 bases). The V gene lost 7 bases and the J gene lost 6 bases, with 14 bases spanning the gap. The CDR3 covers 12 residues. The germline V gene encodes CDR1 GTSNPN and CDR2 SVGIG (reference sequence). CDR3 nucleotide sequence: TGTGCCTCCGGGACTCGGGCGGATACGCAGTATTTT. It specifies CASGTRADTQYF.

The chain combines TRBV12-5 with TRBJ2-7, with 8 bases fitting TRBD1. CDR3 length: 14 amino acids. The ends lost 6 bases at V and 3 bases at J; junction bases unmatched: 7. Germline V gene sequence: CDR1 LGHNT, CDR2 FRNRAP. CDR3 protein: CASGSGTGYYEQYF. As DNA, the CDR3 is TGTGCTAGTGGATCCGGGACAGGTTACTACGAGCAGTACTTC.

In this sample, this clone turned up once. One end of the junction does not line up with germline, which may come from a read error. The chain has TRBV20-1 and TRBJ1-2, with 9 bases identical to TRBD1. Germline assignment: CDR1 DFQATT and CDR2 SNEGSKA (reference sequence). The length of the CDR3 is 11 residues. The CDR3 DNA follows: TGCAGTGCTAGAGGGACAGGGGTTCCCTTCTTC. Its protein is CSARGTGVPFF.